This T cell receptor beta chain was recovered during a study of T cells in Graves' hyperthyroidism and ophthalmopathy. To note about this clonotype: The antigen remains unidentified.

The V segment lost 7 bases and the J segment 3 bases; nucleotides outside the gene matches: 12. Germline V gives CDR1 MGHDK, CDR2 SYGVNS. This CDR3 region has 15 residues. Study-wide points: Blood also held most thyroid clonotypes expanded beyond 0.001.

Template material for amplifying TCR beta CDR3 regions consisted of RNA transcripts. HTBI primers drove first-round RT-PCR of the TCR CDR3. MiXCR, applied by TCRdb to the multiplex PCR reads, yields one record per CDR3 protein. The sample gives hundreds of thousands of distinct CDR3 sequences, 16% of which show up once; about 18% is in the top ten. This clonotype was obtained from a woman aged 18-30 years with Graves' hyperthyroidism. The sequenced sample was blood. J is TRBJ2-7 and V is TRBV25-1; TRBD1 aligns across 7 bases. The CDR3 spells CASTPPRDSYYEQYF. DNA for the CDR3: TGTGCCAGCACCCCTCCCCGGGACAGTTACTACGAGCAGTACTTC.